This T cell receptor (beta chain) was captured in a study of shared clonotypes between healthy human individuals (dated by TCRdb to between 2020 and 2021). Context from the whole study: A few men and two women, aged 18 to 49 years, made up the cohort. For each donor, three plates each were used for CD4 naive and CD4 memory, two plates were used for CD8 naive, and one plate was used for CD8 memory. To estimate repertoire size and how much clonotypes are shared between individuals, the study performed deep sequencing of blood TCR repertoires from about 5 healthy adults. Libraries were prepared and TCR repertoires were sequenced by different laboratories using diverse techniques, in order to increase sequencing depth and limit assay-specific biases. Between about 0.94 and 10 billion PBMCs per donor were obtained by leukapheresis. Paper-wide results and their limitations: Only blood was sampled, and tissue TCR repertoires likely differ from those in blood. Sharing across four donors was observed for approximately 5% of naive CD4, over 3% of naive CD8, about 2.5% of memory CD4, and less than 0.45% of memory CD8 clonotypes. Clonotypes shared by all four sorted-subset donors showed higher generation probabilities than non-shared clonotypes. The genetic and exposure-history diversity represented was limited by the small number of donors. Larger estimated clonotype richness was generally found for naive subsets than for memory subsets. Even with the large sequencing depth, rarefaction of the sorted-subset datasets indicated that sequencing was incomplete. Based on pairwise subsampling, the degree of clonotype sharing among donors was expected to be affected by sequencing depth.

Donors were healthy HIV-negative adults with no recently reported acute infections or vaccinations. Every donor was a Caucasian adult residing in Nashville, Tennessee, USA. The CD8 memory samples were a combination of magnetically selected CD45RO+ cells and CCR7-negative CD45RA+ effector memory (TemRA) cells. After blood collection by leukapheresis, PBMCs were isolated using Ficoll-Histopaque density gradient centrifugation and then cryopreserved in the vapor phase of liquid nitrogen. Analytical flow cytometry was used to check the purity and quantity of every magnetically sorted T cell population. Each sorted fraction had its genomic DNA isolated and then quantified by UV absorbance on a Nanodrop 2000c. TCR CDR3 regions were amplified from genomic DNA by multiplex PCR using the deep immunoSEQ assay. Genomic DNA extracted from each cell subset was distributed evenly over all wells of several immunoSEQ 96-well plates, and each plate served as one replicate. Each replicate PCR for sorted subsets received roughly 0.2 ug genomic DNA, equal to tens of thousands of T cell genomes. Purified libraries were measured with a Qubit 3.0 fluorometer, size-checked on a Bioanalyzer 2100, and measured again with the KAPA Library Quantification kit. Every immunoSEQ 96-well plate was sequenced on a separate single-read 150-cycle Illumina NextSeq 550 flow cell. Processing in the source paper ran as follows. The immunoSEQ output contained only junctional sequences without quality scores, so filtering could not match that applied to full-length reads. Sequences were annotated with PyIR, a Python wrapper for IgBLAST v1.9, and V/J genes and CDR3 were assigned using IMGT germline references. Reads were removed for weak V/J assignments (E-value above 1e-6), missing CDR3, stop codons, out-of-frame junctions, or ambiguous translated residues. A V3J clonotype was defined by an identical inferred V gene, J gene, and CDR3 amino acid sequence. Percentage overlap between repertoires was computed as shared unique clonotypes divided by the size of the smaller repertoire. Three approaches were used to assess repertoire richness: RTK rarefaction, the Chao1 estimator, and Recon v2.1 estimates of unobserved clonotypes. OLGA was used to compute generation probabilities for all TCRbeta clonotypes that the gDNA method yielded from several donors. This immuneACCESS table, as held by TCRdb, lists in-frame sequences with V and J called but not all clones. Of the missing ones, under half trace to an unresolved V gene in checked studies; the others have no known cause. V and J calls and clone size are those listed in that table; D and trimming were worked out from the DNA. For this sample the table gives roughly 700,000 clones, of which 80% to 95% were detected only once. The top ten hold about 33% of the sample.

Of note for this clone: The antigen this receptor binds is unknown. Within one base of it there is no much larger clone, and no base qualities were kept.

Source material: memory CD8+ T cells from PBMCs. The cell subset or site label on this specimen signifies: CD45RO+ cells pooled with CCR7-negative TemRA cells. The TCR was taken from a man younger than 30 in good health. Some clones in this sample may be carry-over from other donors' samples.

CDR3 protein: CASSLWKNQETQYF. The nucleotide sequence reads TGTGCCAGCAGCTTGTGGAAGAATCAAGAGACCCAGTACTTC. Recombination connected TRBV7-8 to TRBJ2-5; no D gene is confidently identified. The germline ends are 10 bases apart after V is trimmed by 3 bases and J by 2 bases. In the germline V gene, CDR1 corresponds to SGHVS and CDR2 to FQNEAQ. Including the terminal cysteine and phenylalanine, the CDR3 comprises 14 residues. The sequence is cut down to CDR3 DNA, 42 bases in frame from base 1.